Sequencing of this T cell receptor beta chain was carried out in a study of CD8+ T cells in alopecia areata. Study-level results: Compared with normal scalp, lesional scalp had higher clonality and more expanded CD8+ clones.

This clone has just a few counts. Its matching antigen is unknown. Mouse names are used for the genes. Read data end 4 residues before the CDR3 end; the end is taken from the germline J gene. In each case, RNA was isolated and then reverse transcribed into cDNA as the sequencing template. Data came from immunoSEQ multiplex PCR; TCRdb stores just in-frame clones and leaves some out. Recorded here are 290,000 or so clones, none singletons. Researchers sorted pooled cutaneous lymph node cells on the basis of CD4, CD8alpha, NKG2D, NKG2ACE and other markers. The CDR3 sequence is 15 residues long. V was cut by 1 base and J by 1 base, with 9 bases left in between. CDR1 NSQYPW and CDR2 LRSPGD come from the germline V gene (reference sequence).

The chain employs TRBV1 and TRBJ2-5; D may be TRBD2 (7 bases). The receptor was derived from a C3H/HeJ mouse with alopecia areata. Strain haplotype at MHC: H2-k. The sequencing sample was made of CD4+ T cells sorted from a lymph node. The covered CDR3 bases are TGCACCTGCAGTGCAGCTGGGGGCCACCAAGAC. Its protein product is CTCSAAGGHQD. The full CDR3 is CTCSAAGGHQDTQYF.